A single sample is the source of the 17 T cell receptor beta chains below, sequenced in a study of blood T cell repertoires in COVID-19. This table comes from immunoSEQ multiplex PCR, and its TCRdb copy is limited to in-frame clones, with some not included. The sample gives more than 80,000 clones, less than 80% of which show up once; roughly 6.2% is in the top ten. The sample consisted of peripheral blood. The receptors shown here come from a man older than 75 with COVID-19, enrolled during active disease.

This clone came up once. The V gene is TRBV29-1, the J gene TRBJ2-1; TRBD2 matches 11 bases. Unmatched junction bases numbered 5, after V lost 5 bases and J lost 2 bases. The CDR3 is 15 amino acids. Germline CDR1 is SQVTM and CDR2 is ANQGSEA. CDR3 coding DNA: TGCAGCGTTTCAAAGACTAGCGGGGCCTACAATGAGCAGTTCTTC. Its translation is CSVSKTSGAYNEQFF.

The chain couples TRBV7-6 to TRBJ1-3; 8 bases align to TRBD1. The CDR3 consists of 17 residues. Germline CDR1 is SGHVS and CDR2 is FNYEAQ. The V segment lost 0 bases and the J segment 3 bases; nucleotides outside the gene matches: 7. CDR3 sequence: CASSLAPAQGGGNTIYF. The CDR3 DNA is TGTGCCAGCAGCTTAGCGCCGGCACAGGGGGGTGGAAACACCATATATTTT.

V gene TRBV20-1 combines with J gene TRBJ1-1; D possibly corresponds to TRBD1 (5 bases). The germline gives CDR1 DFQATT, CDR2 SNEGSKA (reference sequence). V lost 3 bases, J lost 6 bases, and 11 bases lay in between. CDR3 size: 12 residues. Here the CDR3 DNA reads TGCAGTGCTAGTGGGGGGAGGGCTGAAGCTTTCTTT. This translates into CSASGGRAEAFF.

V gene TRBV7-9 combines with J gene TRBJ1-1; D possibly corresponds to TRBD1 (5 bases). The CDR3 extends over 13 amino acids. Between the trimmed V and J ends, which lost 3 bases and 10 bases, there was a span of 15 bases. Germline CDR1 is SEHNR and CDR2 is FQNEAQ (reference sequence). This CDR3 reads CASSLTDRVAAFF. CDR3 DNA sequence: TGTGCCAGCAGCTTGACAGACAGAGTTGCAGCTTTCTTT.

This CDR3 is CASSGGEGSVSYNSPLHF. DNA for the CDR3: TGTGCCAGCTCAGGGGGAGAGGGATCGGTGTCCTATAATTCACCCCTCCACTTT. The chain has TRBV19 and TRBJ1-6, with 7 bases matching TRBD1. Per the germline V gene, CDR1 is LNHDA and CDR2 is SQIVND (reference sequence). With V trimmed by 9 bases and J by 1 base, 15 bases remained unmatched. CDR3 size: 18 residues.

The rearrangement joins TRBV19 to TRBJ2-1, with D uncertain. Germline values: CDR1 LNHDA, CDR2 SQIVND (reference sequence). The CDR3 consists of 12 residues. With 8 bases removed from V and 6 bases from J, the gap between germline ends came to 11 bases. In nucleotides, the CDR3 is TGTGCCAGTGGCGGTTCGGGCAATGAGCAGTTCTTC. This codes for CASGGSGNEQFF.

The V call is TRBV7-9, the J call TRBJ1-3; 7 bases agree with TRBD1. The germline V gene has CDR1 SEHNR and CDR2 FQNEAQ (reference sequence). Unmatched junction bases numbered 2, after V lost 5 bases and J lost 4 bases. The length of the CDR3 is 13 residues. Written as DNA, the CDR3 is TGTGCCAGCAGCCTGGGACAGGGAAACACCATATATTTT. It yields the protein CASSLGQGNTIYF.

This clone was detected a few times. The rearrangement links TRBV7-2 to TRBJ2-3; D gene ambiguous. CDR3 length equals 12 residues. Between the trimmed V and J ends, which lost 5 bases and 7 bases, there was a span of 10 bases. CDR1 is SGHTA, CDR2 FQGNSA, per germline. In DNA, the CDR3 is TGTGCCAGCAGCCCCCAGGATTATACGCAGTATTTT. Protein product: CASSPQDYTQYF.

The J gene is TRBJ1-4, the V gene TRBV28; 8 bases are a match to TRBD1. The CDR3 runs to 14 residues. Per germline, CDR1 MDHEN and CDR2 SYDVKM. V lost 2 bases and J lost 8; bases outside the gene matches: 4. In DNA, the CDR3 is TGTGCCAGCAGTTTACCCGGGACAGGAGAAAAACTGTTTTTT. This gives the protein CASSLPGTGEKLFF. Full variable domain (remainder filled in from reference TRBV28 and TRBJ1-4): DVKVTQSSRYLVKRTGEKVFLECVQDMDHENMFWYRQDPGLGLRLIYFSYDVKMKEKGDIPEGYSVSREKKERFSLILESASTNQTSMYLCASSLPGTGEKLFFGSGTQLSVL.

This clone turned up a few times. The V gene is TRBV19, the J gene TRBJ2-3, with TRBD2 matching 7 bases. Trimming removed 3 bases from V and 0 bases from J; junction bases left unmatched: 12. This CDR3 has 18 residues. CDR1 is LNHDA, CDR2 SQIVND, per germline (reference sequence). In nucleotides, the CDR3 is TGTGCCAGTAGTATCGCAGCGGGGCCCTTAATAAGCACAGATACGCAGTATTTT. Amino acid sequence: CASSIAAGPLISTDTQYF. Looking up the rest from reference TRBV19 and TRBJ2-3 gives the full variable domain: DGGITQSPKYLFRKEGQNVTLSCEQNLNHDAMYWYRQDPGQGLRLIYYSQIVNDFQKGDIAEGYSVSREKKESFPLTVTSAQKNPTAFYLCASSIAAGPLISTDTQYFGPGTRLTVL.

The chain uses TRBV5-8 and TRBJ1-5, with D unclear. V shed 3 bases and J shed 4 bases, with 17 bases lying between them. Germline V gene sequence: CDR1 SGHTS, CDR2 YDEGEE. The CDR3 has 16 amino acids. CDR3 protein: CASSSLRDNPNQPQHF. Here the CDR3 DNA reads TGTGCCAGCAGCTCTTTGAGAGACAATCCGAATCAGCCCCAGCATTTT.

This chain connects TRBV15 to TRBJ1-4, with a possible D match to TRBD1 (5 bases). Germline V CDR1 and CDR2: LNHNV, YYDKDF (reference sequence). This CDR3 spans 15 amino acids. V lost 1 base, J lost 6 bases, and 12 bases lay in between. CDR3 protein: CATSRVRRQHEKLFF. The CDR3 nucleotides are TGTGCCACCAGCAGAGTTAGACGACAGCATGAAAAACTGTTTTTT.

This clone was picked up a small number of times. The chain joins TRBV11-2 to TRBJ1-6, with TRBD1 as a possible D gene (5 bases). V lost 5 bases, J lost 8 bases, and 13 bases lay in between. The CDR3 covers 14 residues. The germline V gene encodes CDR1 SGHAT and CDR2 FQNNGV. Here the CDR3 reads CASSRGTDYSPLHF. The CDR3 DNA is TGTGCCAGCAGCCGGGGGACGGATTATTCACCCCTCCACTTT.

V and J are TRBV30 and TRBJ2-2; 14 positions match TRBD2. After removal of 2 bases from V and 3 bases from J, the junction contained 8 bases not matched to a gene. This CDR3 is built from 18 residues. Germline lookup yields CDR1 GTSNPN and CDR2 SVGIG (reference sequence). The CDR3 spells CAWSPYLGLAGDTGELFF. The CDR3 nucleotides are TGTGCCTGGAGTCCCTACTTGGGACTAGCGGGAGACACCGGGGAGCTGTTTTTT.

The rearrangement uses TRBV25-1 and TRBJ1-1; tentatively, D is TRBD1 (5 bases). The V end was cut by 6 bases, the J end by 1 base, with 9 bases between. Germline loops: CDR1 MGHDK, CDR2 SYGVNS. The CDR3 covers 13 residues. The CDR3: CASRQVSNTEAFF. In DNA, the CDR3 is TGTGCCAGCAGACAGGTATCGAACACTGAAGCTTTCTTT.

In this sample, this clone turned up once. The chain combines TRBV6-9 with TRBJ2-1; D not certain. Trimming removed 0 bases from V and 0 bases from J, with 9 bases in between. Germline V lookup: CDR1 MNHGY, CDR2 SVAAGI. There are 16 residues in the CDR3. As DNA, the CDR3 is TGTGCCAGCAGTTATTCTTCTTGTAGCTCCTACAATGAGCAGTTCTTC. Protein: CASSYSSCSSYNEQFF.

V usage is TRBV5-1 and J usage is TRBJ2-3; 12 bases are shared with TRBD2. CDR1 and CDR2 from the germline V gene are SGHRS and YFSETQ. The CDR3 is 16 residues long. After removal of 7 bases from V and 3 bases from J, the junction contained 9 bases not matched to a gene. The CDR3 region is CASFLLAGGPTDTQYF. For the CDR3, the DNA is TGCGCCAGCTTCCTTCTAGCGGGAGGGCCAACAGATACGCAGTATTTT. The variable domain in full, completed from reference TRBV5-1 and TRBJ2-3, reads KAGVTQTPRYLIKTRGQQVTLSCSPISGHRSVSWYQQTPGQGLQFLFEYFSETQRNKGNFPGRFSGRQFSNSRSEMNVSTLELGDSALYLCASFLLAGGPTDTQYFGPGTRLTVL.